This TCR beta chain was sequenced for a study of T cell responses to AZD1222 COVID-19 vaccine (dated by TCRdb to the early 2020s). General notes on the study: A total of over 230 trial participants underwent TCR sequencing, of whom some 210 received two doses of AZD1222 and approximately 25 received two doses of the MenACWY control vaccine. Enrollment into the trials was organized by age into subgroups of 18-55, 56-69 and 70-plus years, and those subgroups contained roughly 150, 30 and 60 TCR-sequenced participants, respectively.

The junction carries 14 bases between V and J, which are trimmed by 6 bases and 0 bases respectively. The germline V gene provides CDR1 ENHRY and CDR2 SYGVKD. The CDR3 holds 15 amino acids from the cysteine to the phenylalanine. Just CDR3 DNA is preserved here, 45 bases in frame from base 1. The sample holds one count of this clone. Its recognized antigen is unknown. No much larger clonotype is one base removed from it; base qualities were not supplied. General conclusions and limits of the study: Participants were mostly white British, with more females than males. The authors suggested clonal diversity may have been underestimated. Because no day 14 peak-response samples were available, repertoires were characterized only after the peak T cell response. Conclusions about previously exposed vaccinees were limited because only six AZD1222 recipients were SARS-CoV-2 seropositive at baseline. The 56-69-year group was small, and its depth increase did not reach significance, likely because of low power. The vaccine-associated CD4 TCRs covered the entire spike protein, and the dominant responses fell in regions 160-218 and 743-854. Spike-specific TCR breadth and depth rose significantly after two AZD1222 doses compared with day 0 and with MenACWY recipients. Reportedly, close to half of the unique spike-specific TCRs recognized epitopes lying outside the regions that are mutated in the B.1.351 and B.1.1.7 variants.

The CDR3 regions of human TCRbeta chains were analyzed by immunosequencing. The published analysis was carried out like this. Repertoire TCRs were matched against a reference library of SARS-CoV-2-specific TCRs generated with the MIRA antigen-specificity platform. Breadth meant the fraction of unique TCRs that were SARS-CoV-2-associated, whereas depth meant the fraction of total T cells that were SARS-CoV-2-associated. Using the MIRA data, each spike-specific TCR was mapped to the spike region that the TCR reacts to and placed in a CD4 or CD8 class. Log10-transformed breadth and depth values were compared by one-way ANOVA with Sidak's multiple comparisons tests. TCRdb mirrors the immuneACCESS table, restricted to in-frame sequences. Some clones are absent from its copies; in checked studies, under half trace to an unresolved V gene, and the reason for the others is unknown. Clone size and the V and J calls come from that table; the DNA yielded D and trimming. The sample profile shows 100,000 or so clones; about 89% of them were found once. About a tenth of the sample lies in the top ten.

The label giving this sample's time point can be read as: about 28 days (+/-7) after the second vaccine dose. AZD1222 recipients with second doses at about 4 weeks or about 12 weeks were pooled, because spike-specific TCR depth and breadth did not differ between schedules. Samples from vaccinated people were obtained from the UK trials COV001 and COV002, which included a single-blind randomized controlled phase 2/3 trial of AZD1222 (ChAdOx1 nCoV-19) in healthy adults. Trial participant PBMC samples were collected at day 0 and day 28 after the second dose for TCRbeta chain sequencing. The sample in question was peripheral blood, obtained 28 days after the second AZD1222 dose. The receptor comes from an adult who received the AZD1222 COVID-19 vaccine. Recombination joined TRBV10-3 with TRBJ1-1; the D gene assignment is ambiguous. The CDR3 in this case is CAIRETGQLNTEAFF. The base sequence is TGTGCCATCAGGGAGACGGGTCAGCTGAACACTGAAGCTTTCTTT.